The rows below give T cell receptor beta chains drawn from one sample of a study of blood T cell repertoires in COVID-19. Profiled with immunoSEQ multiplex PCR; TCRdb holds only in-frame clones, not every one. The repertoire holds about 16,000 clones, 85% to 90% seen once, with 20% to 25% in the top ten. Sequencing was carried out using peripheral blood. The source is a man aged 55 to 70 with acute or convalescent COVID-19. Each CDR3 is given with its conserved first and last residue. Fields, in order: D gene, J gene, clone size, V gene, CDR3 protein, CDR3 DNA. The D gene is left open where the match is weak. Not every row has a clone size; where given, it reads once, few, many or a size class.

NA	TRBJ1-1	NA	TRBV29-1	CSVESLGLDTEAFF	TGCAGCGTTGAATCCCTAGGCCTGGACACTGAAGCTTTCTTT
NA	TRBJ1-2	NA	TRBV28	CASSLTDYGYTF	TGTGCCAGCAGTTTAACGGACTATGGCTACACCTTC
TRBD1	TRBJ1-2	NA	TRBV7-2	CASTSGTGDGYTF	TGTGCCAGCACATCCGGGACAGGGGACGGCTACACCTTC
TRBD1	TRBJ2-5	NA	TRBV28	CASSLTGTGEETQYF	TGTGCCAGCAGTTTAACCGGGACAGGGGAAGAGACCCAGTACTTC
TRBD1	TRBJ2-7	NA	TRBV6-5	CASRNRGLEQYF	TGTGCCAGCAGAAACAGGGGGCTTGAGCAGTACTTC
NA	TRBJ1-1	NA	TRBV14	CASSLRWGGTEAFF	TGTGCCAGCAGCCTAAGGTGGGGGGGCACTGAAGCTTTCTTT
NA	TRBJ1-1	NA	TRBV28	CASSLQFNTEAFF	TGTGCCAGCAGTTTGCAGTTTAACACTGAAGCTTTCTTT
TRBD2	TRBJ2-1	NA	TRBV2	CASTSGGAGEQFF	TGTGCCAGCACCAGCGGGGGGGCGGGTGAGCAGTTCTTC
NA	TRBJ1-1	NA	TRBV7-4	CASSFRSHLNTEAFF	TGTGCCAGCAGCTTTCGGAGTCACCTGAACACTGAAGCTTTCTTT
TRBD1	TRBJ1-3	NA	TRBV5-1	CASSSGQGFFSGNTIYF	TGCGCCAGCAGCTCTGGACAGGGTTTCTTCTCTGGAAACACCATATATTTT
NA	TRBJ1-2	NA	TRBV3-1/TRBV3-2	CASTNPSGGNYGYTF	TGTGCCAGCACCAACCCCTCGGGGGGAAACTATGGCTACACCTTC
TRBD1	TRBJ2-1	once	TRBV29-1	CSGQGQGGFYNEQFF	TGCAGCGGACAGGGGCAAGGCGGGTTCTACAATGAGCAGTTCTTC
NA	TRBJ2-1	once	TRBV7-3	CASSFETAPGAGEQFF	TGTGCCAGCAGCTTCGAGACGGCCCCTGGGGCAGGTGAGCAGTTCTTC
TRBD2	TRBJ2-1	NA	TRBV3-1/TRBV3-2	CASSQGAGGDNEQFF	TGTGCCAGCAGCCAAGGAGCGGGAGGGGACAATGAGCAGTTCTTC
NA	TRBJ1-1	NA	TRBV12-2	CASRLTPQGSNTEAFF	TGTGCAAGTCGCTTAACTCCGCAGGGGTCCAACACTGAAGCTTTCTTT
NA	TRBJ2-1	few	TRBV5-4	CASTPGGSSYNEQFF	TGTGCCAGCACCCCCGGTGGGAGCTCCTACAATGAGCAGTTCTTC
NA	TRBJ2-5	NA	TRBV12-3/TRBV12-4	CASSAQETQYF	TGTGCCAGCAGTGCGCAAGAGACCCAGTACTTC
TRBD1	TRBJ1-5	NA	TRBV6-6	CASSYSWGQGNQPQHF	TGTGCCAGCAGTTACTCTTGGGGACAGGGCAATCAGCCCCAGCATTTT
TRBD1	TRBJ1-1	NA	TRBV10-3	CATRQGMNTEAFF	TGTGCCACTCGACAGGGCATGAACACTGAAGCTTTCTTT
NA	TRBJ2-3	NA	TRBV5-6	CASSLAGNWADTQYF	TGTGCCAGCAGCTTGGCAGGGAATTGGGCAGATACGCAGTATTTT
TRBD1	TRBJ1-1	NA	TRBV16	CASSQGTGASNTEAFF	TGTGCCAGCAGCCAAGGGACAGGGGCTTCGAACACTGAAGCTTTCTTT
TRBD2	TRBJ2-5	NA	TRBV5-4	CASSLVSPGGETQYF	TGTGCCAGCAGCTTGGTGTCTCCCGGGGGGGAGACCCAGTACTTC
NA	TRBJ2-6	NA	TRBV11-3	CASSFSSGANVLTF	TGTGCCAGCAGCTTCAGCTCTGGGGCCAACGTCCTGACTTTC
NA	TRBJ2-7	few	TRBV3-1/TRBV3-2	CASSLGGEQYF	TGTGCCAGCAGCCTAGGGGGCGAGCAGTACTTC
TRBD1	TRBJ1-2	NA	TRBV5-1	CASSLGDRGYGYTF	TGCGCCAGCAGCTTGGGAGACAGGGGATATGGCTACACCTTC
TRBD2	TRBJ2-5	NA	TRBV5-4	CASSLGASGNFETQYF	TGTGCCAGCAGCTTGGGGGCTAGCGGGAATTTCGAGACCCAGTACTTC
TRBD1	TRBJ1-5	NA	TRBV2	CASSFSDRPGPQHF	TGTGCCAGCAGTTTCTCGGACAGGCCCGGGCCCCAGCATTTT
TRBD1	TRBJ1-2	NA	TRBV20-1	CSLLQGGVNTF	TGCAGCCTCCTCCAGGGGGGAGTTAACACCTTC
NA	TRBJ1-4	NA	TRBV11-2	CASSSLRMGLKEKLFF	TGTGCCAGCAGCTCGTTGCGTATGGGACTAAAGGAAAAACTGTTTTTT
NA	TRBJ2-1	once	TRBV5-1	CASNLNFAGLNNEQFF	TGCGCCAGCAACCTCAATTTTGCGGGACTGAACAATGAGCAGTTCTTC
NA	TRBJ1-1	NA	TRBV28	CASSFSQGLGGTEAFF	TGTGCCAGCAGTTTCTCGCAGGGATTGGGAGGGACTGAAGCTTTCTTT
NA	TRBJ1-6	NA	TRBV19	CASSPNRVGDSPLHF	TGTGCCAGTAGTCCGAACAGGGTCGGGGATTCACCCCTCCACTTT
NA	TRBJ1-5	NA	TRBV28	CASSKLDPGNQPQHF	TGTGCCAGCAGTAAGCTCGACCCAGGGAACCAGCCCCAGCATTTT
NA	TRBJ1-5	NA	TRBV3-1/TRBV3-2	CASSQLEGQPQHF	TGTGCCAGCAGCCAACTTGAGGGTCAGCCCCAGCATTTT
NA	TRBJ1-2	NA	TRBV3-1/TRBV3-2	CASSQDPKGRGDGYTF	TGTGCCAGCAGCCAAGATCCTAAGGGCCGGGGTGATGGCTACACCTTC
NA	TRBJ1-1	once	TRBV10-3	CAVQGFPRMNTEAFF	TGTGCCGTACAGGGATTCCCTCGAATGAACACTGAAGCTTTCTTT
NA	TRBJ2-5	NA	TRBV25-1	CASSESGEPQETQYF	TGTGCCAGCAGTGAATCGGGGGAACCACAAGAGACCCAGTACTTC
TRBD2	TRBJ2-2	NA	TRBV9	CASSVARTSGRAKDTGELFF	TGTGCCAGCAGCGTAGCTCGTACTAGCGGGAGGGCCAAGGACACCGGGGAGCTGTTTTTT
NA	TRBJ2-1	NA	TRBV18	CASSPTTGGDEQFF	TGTGCCAGCTCACCAACCACGGGCGGGGATGAGCAGTTCTTC
NA	TRBJ1-1	NA	TRBV2	CASLQRGTEAFF	TGTGCCAGCTTACAGCGGGGCACTGAAGCTTTCTTT
TRBD2	TRBJ2-3	NA	TRBV27	CASSFRLAGGLPVAQYF	TGTGCCAGCAGTTTCCGACTAGCGGGAGGCCTGCCTGTGGCGCAGTATTTT
NA	TRBJ1-1	NA	TRBV7-8	CASSSSVPAIEAFF	TGTGCCAGCAGCTCCTCGGTCCCTGCAATCGAAGCTTTCTTT
TRBD1	TRBJ2-5	NA	TRBV19	CASSPGGARETQYF	TGTGCCAGTAGTCCAGGGGGCGCGAGGGAGACCCAGTACTTC
NA	TRBJ1-5	NA	TRBV12-2	CASRFGLPSNQPQHF	TGTGCAAGTCGCTTCGGTCTACCGAGCAATCAGCCCCAGCATTTT
NA	TRBJ2-7	NA	TRBV7-9	CASSFKGPNYEQYF	TGTGCCAGCAGCTTTAAGGGGCCTAACTACGAGCAGTACTTC
NA	TRBJ2-2	NA	TRBV11-3	CASSLEFLDTGELFF	TGTGCCAGCAGCTTAGAATTTCTTGACACCGGGGAGCTGTTTTTT
NA	TRBJ1-1	NA	TRBV9	CASSVSGNTEAFF	TGTGCCAGCAGCGTCTCAGGGAACACTGAAGCTTTCTTT
NA	TRBJ2-6	NA	TRBV5-1	CASTPGSSGANVLTF	TGCGCCAGCACCCCGGGAAGCTCTGGGGCCAACGTCCTGACTTTC
NA	TRBJ2-7	NA	TRBV6-5	CASSYWGAYEQYF	TGTGCCAGCAGTTACTGGGGGGCCTACGAGCAGTACTTC